One sample yielded the 22 T cell receptor beta chains listed below, sequenced in a study of Ad26.COV2.S vaccination and SARS-CoV-2 variants. As for treatment: about 20 received Ad26.COV2.S at low or high dose, single or two shots; 5 received placebo; per-sample allocation not given. Sampling happened 63 days after the first vaccine or placebo injection. Method: immunoSEQ multiplex PCR; TCRdb's copy keeps in-frame clones and lacks some. The sample includes hundreds of thousands of clones, under 90% of them seen just once. Sequenced material: peripheral blood, taken in a trial of Ad26.COV2.S vaccine versus placebo. These receptor sequences come from a person between 18 and 65 years old who received the Ad26.COV2.S COVID-19 vaccine or a placebo.

The chain uses TRBV7-9 and TRBJ2-7; D call uncertain. CDR3 length equals 12 residues. Germline V gene sequence: CDR1 SEHNR, CDR2 FQNEAQ (reference sequence). The V end was cut by 2 bases, the J end by 4 bases, with 6 bases between. The CDR3 loop reads CASSLSVYEQYF. The CDR3 DNA sequence: TGTGCCAGCAGCTTATCAGTTTACGAGCAGTACTTC.

The V and J genes are TRBV7-2 and TRBJ1-5; D is perhaps TRBD1 (6 bases). This CDR3 has 15 residues. Between the trimmed V and J ends, which lost 4 bases and 6 bases, there was a span of 16 bases. Germline V gives CDR1 SGHTA, CDR2 FQGNSA. The CDR3 coding sequence is TGTGCCAGCAGCTCAAGAGGGGGAGTGGGTCAGCCCCAGCATTTT. Translated, it gives CASSSRGGVGQPQHF.

The CDR3 DNA sequence: TGCGCCAGCAGCCAAGTTCCCCCAGCGGACAGGGGGCTGCCGGTGTCCGGAAACACCATATATTTT. Its translation: CASSQVPPADRGLPVSGNTIYF. The J gene is TRBJ1-3, the V gene TRBV4-1; 11 bases fit TRBD1. Per the germline V gene, CDR1 is MGHRA and CDR2 is YSYEKL. The J segment lost 4 bases and the V segment lost 1 base, leaving 21 bases of the junction unmatched. The CDR3 spans 22 residues.

This chain uses TRBV27 with TRBJ2-3; TRBD1 might be the D (5 bases). The germline V and J ends were trimmed by 1 base and 2 bases, with 13 bases remaining between them. The germline gives CDR1 MNHEY, CDR2 SMNVEV (reference sequence). CDR3 length: 16 residues. Here the CDR3 reads CASSLWAQGFTDTQYF. CDR3 in DNA: TGTGCCAGCAGTTTATGGGCGCAGGGTTTCACAGATACGCAGTATTTT.

J is TRBJ1-1 and V is TRBV7-9; TRBD1 is a possible D gene (6 bases). The germline gives CDR1 SEHNR, CDR2 FQNEAQ (reference sequence). V was pared by 0 bases and J by 7 bases, with 15 bases between. There are 15 residues in the CDR3. This CDR3 is CASSLAPAGAGEAFF. CDR3 nucleotide sequence: TGTGCCAGCAGCTTAGCGCCGGCAGGGGCTGGTGAAGCTTTCTTT.

Only a few counts were recorded for this clone. The CDR3 is CASSIEVGVSQPQHF. The CDR3 DNA follows: TGTGCCAGTAGTATTGAGGTTGGAGTTTCTCAGCCCCAGCATTTT. The chain joins TRBV19 to TRBJ1-5; no clear D gene. The CDR3 runs 15 residues. V was shortened by 3 bases and J by 6 bases, with 15 bases between the two germline ends. Per germline, CDR1 LNHDA and CDR2 SQIVND (reference sequence).

V is TRBV9 and J is TRBJ1-2; 8 nucleotides match TRBD1. CDR1 SGDLS and CDR2 YYNGEE come from the germline V gene. The V and J ends lost 4 bases and 2 bases, in that order; junction bases with no gene match: 7. This CDR3 comprises 15 residues. CDR3 sequence (DNA): TGTGCCAGCAGCCCAGGGGGCTCGGTCAACTATGGCTACACCTTC. Amino acid sequence: CASSPGGSVNYGYTF. Drawing the rest from reference TRBV9 and TRBJ1-2, the complete variable domain is DSGVTQTPKHLITATGQRVTLRCSPRSGDLSVYWYQQSLDQGLQFLIQYYNGEERAKGNILERFSAQQFPDLHSELNLSSLELGDSALYFCASSPGGSVNYGYTFGSGTRLTVV.

This clone has a handful of counts. V usage is TRBV11-3 and J usage is TRBJ2-7; 7 bases fit TRBD1. This CDR3 region has 14 residues. V was pared by 5 bases and J by 5 bases, with 9 bases of the junction left unmatched. Germline CDR1 and CDR2: SGHNT and YENEEA. CDR3 nucleotides: TGTGCCAGCAGCCTGACAGGGATTCAGGACGAGCAGTACTTC. As protein: CASSLTGIQDEQYF.

V and J are TRBV10-3 and TRBJ2-7; perhaps TRBD1 as D (5 bases). CDR1 is ENHRY, CDR2 SYGVKD, per germline. The CDR3 has 14 residues. V gave up 4 bases and J gave up 0 bases, with 10 bases separating them. The DNA for the CDR3 is TGTGCCATCAGTGTAGAGACAGACTCCTACGAGCAGTACTTC. It codes for CAISVETDSYEQYF.

The V and J genes are TRBV9 and TRBJ1-1, with TRBD1 identical over 7 bases. Trimming at V came to 1 base and at J to 4 bases, leaving 4 bases not matched to a gene. The CDR3 is 14 amino acids. CDR1 and CDR2 from the germline V gene are SGDLS and YYNGEE. CDR3 in DNA: TGTGCCAGCAGCGTACAAGCAGGGGGCACTGAAGCTTTCTTT. Translation gives CASSVQAGGTEAFF.

This clone was found once. The genes are TRBV4-3 and TRBJ2-3; tentatively, D is TRBD1 (6 bases). Germline V gene sequence: CDR1 LGHNA, CDR2 YSLEER. There are 17 residues in the CDR3. The ends were cut back, 4 bases at V and 1 base at J, with 18 bases in the middle. The CDR3 region is CASSPGGGPMGTDTQYF. The CDR3 DNA sequence: TGCGCCAGCAGCCCTGGGGGCGGCCCCATGGGCACAGATACGCAGTATTTT.

This chain joins TRBV2 and TRBJ2-2, with 9 bases lining up with TRBD1. Looked up from germline, CDR1 is SNHLY and CDR2 is FYNNEI. Trimming removed 8 bases from V and 6 bases from J; junction bases left unmatched: 7. The CDR3 has 14 amino acids. The CDR3 loop is CASLSDRGAGELFF. The CDR3 nucleotides are TGTGCCAGCCTGAGTGACAGGGGGGCCGGGGAGCTGTTTTTT.

With regard to this clone: In the same sample, other DNA sequences code for this CDR3. The rearrangement joins TRBV30 to TRBJ1-2; D uncertain. Germline V gene sequence: CDR1 GTSNPN, CDR2 SVGIG (reference sequence). V was cut by 2 bases and J by 0 bases, with 7 bases left in between. The CDR3 spans 13 residues. In DNA, the CDR3 is TGTGCCTGGAGTCGAGGGCCTAACTATGGCTACACCTTC. Encoded protein: CAWSRGPNYGYTF.

V gene TRBV11-2 combines with J gene TRBJ2-1; D gene ambiguous. The CDR3 spans 15 residues. Trimming removed 3 bases at V and 0 bases at J, with 9 bases between. Germline V gene data show CDR1 as SGHAT and CDR2 as FQNNGV. CDR3 DNA: TGTGCCAGCAGCTTGGGGAATCCCTCCTACAATGAGCAGTTCTTC. Amino acid sequence: CASSLGNPSYNEQFF.

This clone was recorded once. Other nucleotide sequences from this sample produce the same CDR3. The rearrangement joins TRBV12-3 or TRBV12-4 to TRBJ1-1; D remains unclear. The CDR3 is 13 residues long. V dropped 7 bases and J dropped 1 base, with 10 bases sitting between them. CDR3 sequence reads: CASTPAGNTEAFF. The CDR3, as DNA: TGTGCCAGCACCCCAGCAGGGAACACTGAAGCTTTCTTT.

This clone was observed once. CDR3 DNA: TGTGCCAGCAGTGATAACTCTCTCGCGGGGAAGCAGTTCTTC. This encodes CASSDNSLAGKQFF. This rearrangement joins TRBV2 to TRBJ2-1; perhaps TRBD2 as D (6 bases). Germline loops: CDR1 SNHLY, CDR2 FYNNEI. The CDR3 length is 14 residues. With 3 bases removed from V and 11 bases from J, the gap between germline ends came to 17 bases.

The rearrangement links TRBV7-2 to TRBJ2-3; 10 bases align to TRBD2. V shed 0 bases, J shed 5 bases, and the junction held 5 bases outside the gene matches. The CDR3 has 16 residues. Germline-derived CDR1 and CDR2 are SGHTA and FQGNSA. The CDR3 DNA reads as TGTGCCAGCAGCTTAGCGGTAGCGGGGGGTGGAGATACGCAGTATTTT. It encodes CASSLAVAGGGDTQYF.

This clone has just a few counts. The rearrangement links TRBV27 to TRBJ2-2, with TRBD2 matching over 9 bases. J was trimmed by 6 bases and V by 1 base; bases with no gene match: 6. CDR3 length: 16 residues. The germline V gene encodes CDR1 MNHEY and CDR2 SMNVEV (reference sequence). The CDR3: CASSLLGLALSGELFF. The CDR3 nucleotides are TGTGCCAGCAGTTTATTGGGACTAGCCTTGTCCGGGGAGCTGTTTTTT.

This chain links TRBV7-2 with TRBJ1-1; 7 bases map to TRBD1. CDR3 length: 12 amino acids. V was pared by 2 bases and J by 11 bases, with 5 bases of the junction left unmatched. From germline, CDR1 is SGHTA and CDR2 FQGNSA. The CDR3 DNA is TGTGCCAGCAGCTTATTGCAGGGGGACGCTTTCTTT. Protein: CASSLLQGDAFF.

Worth noting for this clone: This clone may be a read error of a much larger clone one base away. This sequence joins TRBV7-2 and TRBJ2-5; 10 positions match TRBD1. Per the germline V gene, CDR1 is SGHTA and CDR2 is FQGNSA. J lost 4 bases, V lost 5 bases, and 4 bases had no gene match. This CDR3 is 14 amino acids long. The CDR3 DNA reads TGTGCCAGCAGCACCCGGACAGGGGGAGAGACCCAGTACTTC. The encoded protein is CASSTRTGGETQYF.

This clone is a singleton in its sample. The rearrangement joins TRBV5-1 to TRBJ1-4, with 9 nucleotides matching TRBD1. This CDR3 region has 14 residues. The V segment lost 4 bases and the J segment 8 bases; nucleotides outside the gene matches: 6. Germline CDR1 is SGHRS and CDR2 is YFSETQ. The CDR3 sequence is CASSPGTGPEKLFF. CDR3 sequence (DNA): TGCGCCAGCAGCCCCGGGACAGGGCCCGAAAAACTGTTTTTT.

The chain recombines TRBV6-4 with TRBJ2-3; the D gene is possibly TRBD2 (5 bases). Trimming shortened V by 0 bases and J by 0 bases, and 10 bases separated the two germline ends. This CDR3 has 16 residues. CDR1 is MRHNA and CDR2 is SNTAGT in the germline V gene. The CDR3 loop is CASSDSATTSTDTQYF. CDR3 nucleotides: TGTGCCAGCAGTGACTCAGCGACTACTAGCACAGATACGCAGTATTTT.